This T cell receptor beta chain came from a study of blood T cells in healthy people across ages. The study's findings and limits: Estimates of total diversity, which came from one million sequenced T cells, were considered to be underestimates. Long-lived donors carried more naive CD4+ cells and greater diversity than aged donors.

Combining a sample-barcoded 5' primer with a J-beta primer mix, a second PCR ran for roughly 7 to 12 cycles. TCRdb recomputed calls from the 5' RACE reads with MiXCR, one row per CDR3 protein. The top ten hold about a third of the sample, which has about 680,000 distinct CDR3 sequences, roughly 49% seen once. The germline V gene has CDR1 MNHEY and CDR2 SVGEGT. This CDR3 spans 16 amino acids. Between the trimmed V and J ends, which lost 0 bases and 2 bases, there was a span of 10 bases. A note on this clonotype: Its antigen is currently unknown.

This rearrangement joins TRBV6-2 or TRBV6-3 to TRBJ1-4; D is perhaps TRBD1 (5 bases). The sequence derives from a woman aged 60-75 years in good health. Material: blood. The CDR3: CASSYSSGTTNEKLFF. CDR3 DNA sequence: TGTGCCAGCAGTTACTCTTCAGGGACGACTAATGAAAAACTGTTTTTT.